This is a list of T cell receptor beta chains from one sample in a study of blood T cell repertoires in COVID-19. Using immunoSEQ multiplex PCR, the repertoire was profiled, and TCRdb retains in-frame clones only, with some absent. Here the sample spans around 450,000 clones, around 90% being singletons. Sequenced sample: PBMCs or T cells enriched from blood (not recorded which). The source of these receptors is a woman aged 18-29 years with acute COVID-19. CDR3s leave out the opening cysteine and the closing phenylalanine or tryptophan. D genes are given only for firm matches.

TRBD1	TRBV11-3	TRBJ2-7	ASSLGTGSYEQY
TRBD1	TRBV5-6	TRBJ1-1	ASRVLSGGPNTEAF
TRBD1	TRBV24-1	TRBJ1-1	ATSPGTGENTEAF
TRBD2	TRBV7-2	TRBJ2-5	ASRGLAGGLETQY
-	TRBV6-1	TRBJ1-3	ASSVHRPGGGNTIY
-	TRBV7-9	TRBJ1-1	ASSDRSAEAF
TRBD1	TRBV5-1	TRBJ1-1	ASSLTGVNTEAF
TRBD2	TRBV24-1	TRBJ2-1	ATSDLAAGEFNEQF
TRBD2	TRBV6-2/TRBV6-3	TRBJ2-1	ASSFLTGLAVTEQF
TRBD1	TRBV7-9	TRBJ2-7	ASSRQGSYEQY
-	TRBV5-6	TRBJ1-1	ASSLRAGATNTEAF
TRBD2	TRBV9	TRBJ2-4	ASSQLAGGPPIQY
TRBD2	TRBV5-4	TRBJ2-5	ASSIGLAGGGGQETQY
-	TRBV28	TRBJ2-1	ASRGLAALNEQF
TRBD2	TRBV6-1	TRBJ2-3	ASSEIAGVLSNTQY
-	TRBV28	TRBJ2-2	ASRIRVRGNTGELF
TRBD1	TRBV6-2/TRBV6-3	TRBJ1-1	ASSSGTGVENTEAF
-	TRBV6-5	TRBJ1-6	ASSYVLANSPLH
TRBD1	TRBV29-1	TRBJ1-2	SVEEKDRGDGYT
TRBD1	TRBV28	TRBJ1-5	ASSSNPGQGMVEMGNQPQH
-	TRBV27	TRBJ2-1	ASGLINNEQF
-	TRBV5-1	TRBJ1-1	ASRQGEGTEAF
TRBD1	TRBV5-1	TRBJ2-3	ASSFGTGSLDTQY
TRBD1	TRBV12-3/TRBV12-4	TRBJ2-3	ASEGAEADTQY
TRBD1	TRBV24-1	TRBJ2-1	ATSDLPTGAHNEQF
TRBD1	TRBV2	TRBJ2-3	ASSEYPDRRSTDTQY
-	TRBV21-1	TRBJ2-3	ASSKNYGPDTQY
TRBD1	TRBV4-2	TRBJ2-3	ASSHGQGAGDTQY
TRBD2	TRBV4-3	TRBJ2-7	ASSQERTSYEQY
TRBD1	TRBV7-8	TRBJ2-7	ASSLSGGDVDEQY
-	TRBV12-3/TRBV12-4	TRBJ1-5	ASSWRSNQPQH
-	TRBV7-2	TRBJ1-5	ASSLGGGINQPQH
TRBD2	TRBV2	TRBJ2-3	AEGTSGSDTQY
-	TRBV7-9	TRBJ1-2	ASSSTNYGYT
TRBD1	TRBV7-2	TRBJ1-3	ASSLESPTGNSGNTIY
-	TRBV7-8	TRBJ2-1	ASSLEGGGPSYNEQF
-	TRBV9	TRBJ2-5	ASSVEEGRKETQY
TRBD2	TRBV28	TRBJ2-7	ASSAGTSLNYEQY
-	TRBV3-1/TRBV3-2	TRBJ1-6	ASSQGTTGSPLH
-	TRBV30	TRBJ2-5	AWSANRQETQY
-	TRBV2	TRBJ2-3	ASTSGSTDTQY
-	TRBV10-3	TRBJ2-7	AISPRDTSYEQY
-	TRBV12-3/TRBV12-4	TRBJ1-4	ASNGDYNEKLF
-	TRBV28	TRBJ1-1	ASTPPYSNLNTEAF
TRBD1	TRBV7-9	TRBJ2-1	ASSLRRDRNNEQF
TRBD1	TRBV18	TRBJ2-7	ASSPTGQLYEQY
-	TRBV3-1/TRBV3-2	TRBJ1-4	ASSLRGTGTEKLF
-	TRBV3-1/TRBV3-2	TRBJ1-6	ASSQEQESDNSPLH
TRBD1	TRBV19	TRBJ2-2	ASSKQGTTGELF
TRBD1	TRBV10-3	TRBJ1-1	AISESLGQGNTEAF
-	TRBV18	TRBJ2-2	ASSPPNRGELF
-	TRBV5-6	TRBJ2-1	ASSFAAWNEQF
TRBD2	TRBV2	TRBJ2-3	ASSGTSGKTTDTQY
-	TRBV13	TRBJ2-5	ASSQDRKETQY
TRBD2	TRBV7-3	TRBJ2-2	ASSLNPAGITGELF
TRBD1	TRBV2	TRBJ2-2	ASRDKQGVDTGELF
-	TRBV2	TRBJ1-2	ASSESAEYGYT